What follows are 16 T cell receptor beta chains derived from one specimen sequenced in a study of neurological immune-mediated disorders (dated by TCRdb to between 2018 and 2021). Library prep was done by 5' RACE. Sequencer: Illumina HiSeq 2500. TCRdb redid the processing of the public reads, applying fastp at Q25 and MiXCR, and retained in-frame beta chains. All rows with the same CDR3 protein become a single entry with the most common DNA and genes. The sample table records tens of thousands of distinct CDR3 sequences; around 3.5% of these occur just once. Jointly, the top ten make up around 3.3% of the sample. Sequenced input: PBMCs. Source of these receptors: a woman aged 30 to 39 with multiple sclerosis.

This clonotype has a count of ten or more. The germline gene is not matched at one end of the junction; a read error may be the cause. The chain recombines TRBV6-2 or TRBV6-3 with TRBJ1-5; D unresolved. This CDR3 has 13 residues. Looked up from germline, CDR1 is MNHEY and CDR2 is SVGEGT. CDR3 bases: TGTGCCAGCAGTTACTCGGCAAATCAGCCCCAGAATTTT. Protein sequence: CASSYSANQPQNF.

This clonotype was recorded at least ten times. The chain joins TRBV7-8 to TRBJ1-3, with TRBD1 identical over 7 bases. Germline lookup yields CDR1 SGHVS and CDR2 FQNEAQ. Trimming removed 3 bases from V and 4 bases from J; junction bases left unmatched: 6. The CDR3 length is 15 residues. The CDR3 bases are TGTGCCAGCAGCTTGACAGGGTACGCAGGAAACACCATATATTTT. This encodes CASSLTGYAGNTIYF.

This clonotype was seen at least ten times. The chain has TRBV5-1 and TRBJ2-1, with D uncertain. Trimming took off 2 bases at V and 7 bases at J, with 10 bases between the two ends. Looked up from germline, CDR1 is SGHRS and CDR2 is YFSETQ. The CDR3 loop spans 13 amino acids. This CDR3 is CASSLGALNEQFF. In DNA form, the CDR3 reads TGCGCCAGCAGCTTAGGCGCCCTAAATGAGCAGTTCTTC.

Many counts were recorded for this clonotype. CDR3 region: CASSVEAGSDTEAFF. CDR3 nucleotide sequence: TGTGCCAGCAGCGTAGAGGCAGGGAGTGACACTGAAGCTTTCTTT. The chain joins TRBV9 to TRBJ1-1, with a possible D match to TRBD1 (5 bases). The CDR3 covers 15 residues. CDR1 is SGDLS and CDR2 is YYNGEE in the germline V gene. Trimming cost V 0 bases and J 3 bases, with 12 bases left between them.

Regarding this clonotype: The junction departs from the called germline gene at one end, perhaps through a read error. The chain carries TRBV7-2 and TRBJ2-1, with 8 bases matching TRBD2. The CDR3 covers 14 residues. In germline, CDR1 is SGHTA, CDR2 FQGNSA. The chain's CDR3 is CASSTRSGGNKQFF. For the CDR3, the DNA is TGTGCCAGCAGCACCAGGAGCGGGGGCAATAAGCAGTTCTTC.

This clonotype was counted ten times or more. CDR3 DNA sequence: TGTGCCAGTAAATCCATTAAACCGGGAGACTACGAGCAGTACTTC. Translating gives CASKSIKPGDYEQYF. The chain employs TRBV27 and TRBJ2-7, with D tentatively TRBD2 (6 bases). Germline-derived CDR1 and CDR2 are MNHEY and SMNVEV (reference sequence). The V and J ends lost 9 bases and 3 bases respectively, with 21 bases between them. This CDR3 has 15 residues.

This clonotype was counted at least ten times. This chain connects TRBV28 to TRBJ2-4, with D perhaps TRBD1 (6 bases). Per germline, CDR1 MDHEN and CDR2 SYDVKM. V was trimmed by 5 bases and J by 0 bases, leaving 11 bases between them. This CDR3 comprises 15 residues. The CDR3 is CASSVRGPAKNIQYF. As DNA, the CDR3 is TGTGCCAGCAGTGTCAGGGGCCCAGCCAAAAACATTCAGTACTTC.

This clonotype appeared many times. The CDR3 loop reads CSAFPSVGTEAFF. For the CDR3, the DNA is TGCAGTGCTTTCCCCTCGGTTGGCACTGAAGCTTTCTTT. The V call is TRBV20-1, the J call TRBJ1-1; D unclear. This CDR3 contains 13 residues. Trimming stripped 5 bases from V and 4 bases from J, with 14 bases between. Germline assignment: CDR1 DFQATT and CDR2 SNEGSKA (reference sequence).

There are many counts of this clonotype. The rearrangement uses TRBV5-1 and TRBJ2-6; D might be TRBD2 (6 bases). The CDR3 totals 15 residues. Trimming shortened V by 4 bases and J by 0 bases, and 8 bases separated the two germline ends. CDR1 and CDR2 from the germline V gene are SGHRS and YFSETQ. The CDR3 is CASSPEGSGANVLTF. In DNA, the CDR3 is TGCGCCAGCAGCCCGGAGGGCTCTGGGGCCAACGTCCTGACTTTC.

This clonotype has at least ten counts. The V gene is TRBV5-5, the J gene TRBJ1-1; D is unresolved. Trimming took off 2 bases at V and 2 bases at J, with 10 bases between the two ends. This CDR3 has 14 amino acids. The germline V gene has CDR1 SGHKS and CDR2 YYEKEE (reference sequence). CDR3 amino acids: CASSFPPVNTEAFF. CDR3 bases: TGTGCCAGCAGCTTCCCCCCGGTTAACACTGAAGCTTTCTTT.

This clonotype was detected many times. The chain employs TRBV7-6 and TRBJ2-7; TRBD1 is a possible D gene (6 bases). Looked up from germline, CDR1 is SGHVS and CDR2 is FNYEAQ. Trimming pared 4 bases from V and 2 bases from J, leaving 18 bases between. This CDR3 comprises 16 residues. Written as DNA, the CDR3 is TGTGCCAGCAGCTCCTCCACCGGGACAACCACCTACGAGCAGTACTTC. It specifies CASSSSTGTTTYEQYF.

This clonotype was seen at least ten times. The V gene is TRBV6-2 or TRBV6-3, the J gene TRBJ2-5, with 9 bases aligning to TRBD1. The CDR3 contains 14 residues. Germline CDR1 MNHEY, CDR2 SVGEGT. V lost 6 bases to trimming and J lost 5 bases; unmatched junction nucleotides: 7. The CDR3 here is CASRHRGLQETQYF. The CDR3 DNA reads as TGTGCCAGCAGACACAGGGGGCTTCAGGAGACCCAGTACTTC.

Ten or more counts support this clonotype. J is TRBJ2-7 and V is TRBV7-2; 10 bases match TRBD2. Germline V CDR1 and CDR2: SGHTA, FQGNSA. The length of the CDR3 is 17 residues. V shed 1 base and J 3 bases; nucleotides not matched to a gene: 9. DNA of the CDR3: TGTGCCAGCAGCTTAGTAGGCCTAGCGGGAGAGCTCTACGAGCAGTACTTC. This codes for CASSLVGLAGELYEQYF.

This clonotype was seen ten or more times. A junction end diverges from the germline sequence, so it may reflect a read error. V usage is TRBV27 and J usage is TRBJ1-1, with D uncertain. The germline CDR1 and CDR2 sequences are MNHEY and SMNVEV (reference sequence). This CDR3 is 13 amino acids long. For the CDR3, the DNA is TGTGCCAGCAGTTTAGGGCAGATCACTGAAGCTTTTTTT. As protein: CASSLGQITEAFF.

There are many counts of this clonotype. This sequence joins TRBV7-9 and TRBJ1-1; 9 positions agree with TRBD1. The V segment lost 0 bases and the J segment 6 bases; nucleotides outside the gene matches: 5. This CDR3 comprises 15 residues. Germline V gene lookup returns CDR1 SEHNR and CDR2 FQNEAQ (reference sequence). CDR3 loop: CASSLAGQGRAEAFF. The CDR3 nucleotides read TGTGCCAGCAGCTTAGCCGGACAGGGGAGGGCTGAAGCTTTCTTT. The full variable domain, rest sourced from reference TRBV7-9 and TRBJ1-1, is DTGVSQNPRHKITKRGQNVTFRCDPISEHNRLYWYRQTLGQGPEFLTYFQNEAQLEKSRLLSDRFSAERPKGSFSTLEIQRTEQGDSAMYLCASSLAGQGRAEAFFGQGTRLTVV.

At least ten counts were recorded for this clonotype. The chain is built from TRBV20-1 and TRBJ2-1, with D unresolved. The V end was cut by 6 bases, the J end by 4 bases, with 13 bases between. Germline V gene lookup returns CDR1 DFQATT and CDR2 SNEGSKA (reference sequence). This CDR3 contains 13 residues. The CDR3 is CSAPVQVYNEQFF. CDR3 sequence (DNA): TGCAGTGCACCCGTGCAGGTGTACAATGAGCAGTTCTTC.